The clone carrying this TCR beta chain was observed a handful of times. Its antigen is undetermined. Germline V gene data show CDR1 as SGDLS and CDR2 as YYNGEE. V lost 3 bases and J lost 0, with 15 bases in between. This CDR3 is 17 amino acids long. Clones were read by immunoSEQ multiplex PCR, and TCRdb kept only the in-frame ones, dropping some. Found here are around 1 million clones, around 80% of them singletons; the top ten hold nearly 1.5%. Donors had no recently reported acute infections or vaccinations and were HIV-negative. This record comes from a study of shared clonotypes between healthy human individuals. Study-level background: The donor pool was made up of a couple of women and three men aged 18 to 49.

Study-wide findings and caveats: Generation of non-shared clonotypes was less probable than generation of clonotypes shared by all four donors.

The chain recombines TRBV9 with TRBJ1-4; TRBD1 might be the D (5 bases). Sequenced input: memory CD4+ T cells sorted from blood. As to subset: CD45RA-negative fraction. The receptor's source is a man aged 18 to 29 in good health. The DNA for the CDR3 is TGTGCCAGCAGCGGGTTAACAGGAGGGGCAACTAATGAAAAACTGTTTTTT. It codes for CASSGLTGGATNEKLFF.